Listed below are T cell receptor beta chains from one sample, sequenced in a study of Ad26.COV2.S vaccination and SARS-CoV-2 variants. The data were produced by immunoSEQ multiplex PCR, yet TCRdb's version contains in-frame clones alone and is incomplete. The sample consists of 300,000 to 350,000 clones, under 90% of them appearing once. The sequencing used peripheral blood, collected in a trial of Ad26.COV2.S vaccine versus placebo. The receptor set was obtained from a person aged 18-60 years who received the Ad26.COV2.S COVID-19 vaccine or a placebo. Each CDR3 is given with its conserved first and last residue. A D gene is named only where the DNA matches it firmly. Size values are once, few and many counts, or a class for expanded clones, and some rows have none.

D gene: NA
V gene: TRBV24-1
clone size: NA
J gene: TRBJ2-3
CDR3 protein: CATGGPGTDTQYF
CDR3 DNA: TGTGCCACCGGGGGGCCCGGCACAGATACGCAGTATTTT

D gene: NA
V gene: TRBV30
clone size: NA
J gene: TRBJ2-1
CDR3 protein: CAWSVLDGHEQFF
CDR3 DNA: TGTGCCTGGAGTGTACTCGACGGCCATGAGCAGTTCTTC

D gene: TRBD1
V gene: TRBV18
clone size: NA
J gene: TRBJ2-1
CDR3 protein: CASSRRDRGDNEQFF
CDR3 DNA: TGTGCCAGCTCCCGAAGGGACAGGGGGGATAATGAGCAGTTCTTC

D gene: NA
V gene: TRBV20-1
clone size: NA
J gene: TRBJ2-5
CDR3 protein: CSAPRQSAQYF
CDR3 DNA: TGCAGTGCCCCGAGACAGTCGGCCCAGTACTTC

D gene: NA
V gene: TRBV6-5
clone size: NA
J gene: TRBJ1-3
CDR3 protein: CASSYTGRGNTIYF
CDR3 DNA: TGTGCCAGCAGTTACACAGGGCGGGGAAACACCATATATTTT

D gene: TRBD1
V gene: TRBV10-3
clone size: NA
J gene: TRBJ1-1
CDR3 protein: CAISIGDRGTSAEAFF
CDR3 DNA: TGTGCCATCAGTATAGGGGACAGGGGTACAAGTGCTGAAGCTTTCTTT

D gene: NA
V gene: TRBV14
clone size: NA
J gene: TRBJ2-3
CDR3 protein: CASSQGPYTDTQYF
CDR3 DNA: TGTGCCAGCAGCCAAGGACCTTACACAGATACGCAGTATTTT

D gene: NA
V gene: TRBV6-2/TRBV6-3
clone size: NA
J gene: TRBJ2-5
CDR3 protein: CASSYSELQETQYF
CDR3 DNA: TGTGCCAGCAGTTACAGTGAGTTACAAGAGACCCAGTACTTC

D gene: TRBD2
V gene: TRBV29-1
clone size: NA
J gene: TRBJ2-5
CDR3 protein: CSVNDLAGGRVEETQYF
CDR3 DNA: TGCAGCGTTAACGATCTAGCGGGGGGGCGGGTCGAAGAGACCCAGTACTTC

D gene: NA
V gene: TRBV25-1
clone size: NA
J gene: TRBJ1-1
CDR3 protein: CASSDMVNTEAFF
CDR3 DNA: TGTGCCAGCAGTGATATGGTGAACACTGAAGCTTTCTTT

D gene: NA
V gene: TRBV4-3
clone size: NA
J gene: TRBJ1-6
CDR3 protein: CASSQVLGSYNSPLHF
CDR3 DNA: TGCGCCAGCAGCCAAGTACTCGGCTCCTATAATTCACCCCTCCACTTT

D gene: NA
V gene: TRBV7-2
clone size: once
J gene: TRBJ1-3
CDR3 protein: CASSLGPDISGNTIYF
CDR3 DNA: TGTGCCAGCAGCTTAGGGCCAGACATCTCTGGAAACACCATATATTTT

D gene: NA
V gene: TRBV3-1/TRBV3-2
clone size: few
J gene: TRBJ1-4
CDR3 protein: CASSPHATNEKLFF
CDR3 DNA: TGTGCCAGCAGCCCTCATGCAACTAATGAAAAACTGTTTTTT

D gene: TRBD1
V gene: TRBV19
clone size: NA
J gene: TRBJ1-2
CDR3 protein: CASSISPSRTGYYGYTF
CDR3 DNA: TGTGCCAGTAGCATCTCCCCTTCACGGACAGGGTACTATGGCTACACCTTC

D gene: NA
V gene: TRBV19
clone size: NA
J gene: TRBJ2-1
CDR3 protein: CASRPQGYNEQFF
CDR3 DNA: TGTGCCAGTAGACCACAGGGATACAATGAGCAGTTCTTC

D gene: TRBD1
V gene: TRBV4-3
clone size: NA
J gene: TRBJ1-4
CDR3 protein: CASSQGRGDGEKLFF
CDR3 DNA: TGCGCCAGCAGCCAAGGCAGGGGGGATGGTGAAAAACTGTTTTTT

D gene: NA
V gene: TRBV5-1
clone size: NA
J gene: TRBJ1-2
CDR3 protein: CASSFETGAYGYTF
CDR3 DNA: TGCGCCAGCAGCTTCGAGACAGGCGCGTATGGCTACACCTTC

D gene: NA
V gene: TRBV19
clone size: NA
J gene: TRBJ1-4
CDR3 protein: CASSSKVGLLFF
CDR3 DNA: TGTGCCAGTAGTAGTAAGGTGGGGTTATTGTTTTTT

D gene: NA
V gene: TRBV7-2
clone size: NA
J gene: TRBJ2-3
CDR3 protein: CASSLGSTPDTQYF
CDR3 DNA: TGTGCCAGCAGCTTGGGCAGCACCCCAGATACGCAGTATTTT

D gene: TRBD2
V gene: TRBV7-2
clone size: NA
J gene: TRBJ2-1
CDR3 protein: CASSLLAAYNEQFF
CDR3 DNA: TGTGCCAGCAGCCTTCTAGCGGCCTACAATGAGCAGTTCTTC

D gene: NA
V gene: TRBV24-1
clone size: NA
J gene: TRBJ1-4
CDR3 protein: CATSDPQGVTLDREKLFF
CDR3 DNA: TGTGCCACCAGTGATCCTCAGGGTGTTACGCTTGATCGGGAAAAACTGTTTTTT

D gene: NA
V gene: TRBV6-5
clone size: NA
J gene: TRBJ1-2
CDR3 protein: CASSDSQGWSYGYTF
CDR3 DNA: TGTGCCAGCAGTGACTCACAGGGCTGGAGCTATGGCTACACCTTC

D gene: NA
V gene: TRBV5-4
clone size: few
J gene: TRBJ1-6
CDR3 protein: CASSTGLGYSPLHF
CDR3 DNA: TGTGCCAGCAGCACAGGTCTCGGTTATTCACCCCTCCACTTT

D gene: NA
V gene: TRBV7-2
clone size: NA
J gene: TRBJ2-3
CDR3 protein: CASSLSALREDTQYF
CDR3 DNA: TGTGCCAGCAGCTTATCGGCCCTAAGGGAAGATACGCAGTATTTT

D gene: NA
V gene: TRBV4-3
clone size: NA
J gene: TRBJ1-3
CDR3 protein: CASSQESRHSGNTIYF
CDR3 DNA: TGCGCCAGCAGCCAAGAGAGCAGGCACTCTGGAAACACCATATATTTT